A selection of T cell receptor beta chains follows, all from one sample in a study of cytomegalovirus exposure and HLA in healthy donors. Profiled with immunoSEQ multiplex PCR; TCRdb holds only in-frame clones, not every one. This table holds fewer than 250,000 clones, roughly 70% found once. The specimen sequenced was PBMCs. These TCRs come from a woman aged 30 to 39 in good health and CMV-seronegative. The CDR3 runs from the conserved cysteine through the conserved F or W. The D gene is left open where the match is weak. Not every row has a clone size; where given, it reads once, few, many or a size class.

TRBJ2-7,-,-,TRBV25-1,TGTGCCAGCAGTGCCCGCTTGGGGACACCCTACGAGCAGTACTTC,CASSARLGTPYEQYF
TRBJ2-5,once,-,TRBV6-6,TGTGCCAGCAGTTACTCGGTGGGCGGGGAGACCCAGTACTTC,CASSYSVGGETQYF
TRBJ1-2,-,TRBD1,TRBV19,TGTGCCAGTAGTAGCCGACAGGGCAGGGGCTACACCTTC,CASSSRQGRGYTF
TRBJ2-6,few,-,TRBV7-3,TGTGCCAGCCGCTCCGACATCTCTGGGGCCAACGTCCTGACTTTC,CASRSDISGANVLTF
TRBJ2-1,-,TRBD1,TRBV9,TGTGCCAGCAGCCCCCGACAGGGGGGTCACAATGAGCAGTTCTTC,CASSPRQGGHNEQFF
TRBJ1-3,few,-,TRBV30,TGTGCCTGGACTGGCTGGGGGGGTTCTGGAAACACCATATATTTT,CAWTGWGGSGNTIYF
TRBJ2-2,-,-,TRBV5-5,TGTGCCAGCAGTCATGTAAGCGCGAACACCGGGGAGCTGTTTTTT,CASSHVSANTGELFF
TRBJ2-7,few,-,TRBV11-2,TGTGCCAGCAGCCTTTCGGCGGAAGCCTACGAGCAGTACTTC,CASSLSAEAYEQYF
TRBJ1-1,-,-,TRBV30,TGTGCCTGGAGTGTAAGGCAGGGTTCGAACACTGAAGCTTTCTTT,CAWSVRQGSNTEAFF
TRBJ2-7,-,TRBD1,TRBV6-5,TGTGCCAGCCGCAGGGGGCAGGACGAGCAGTACTTC,CASRRGQDEQYF
TRBJ2-3,-,TRBD2,TRBV10-1,TGCGCCAGCAGTGAGGCTAGCGGGTTCACAGATACGCAGTATTTT,CASSEASGFTDTQYF
TRBJ2-1,-,TRBD2,TRBV14,TGTGCCAGCAGCCACCCGGGACTACCCGACAGCTCCTACAATGAGCAGTTCTTC,CASSHPGLPDSSYNEQFF
TRBJ2-1,-,-,TRBV5-1,TGCGCCAGCAGCACAGGACCGGGGGACAATGAGCAGTTCTTC,CASSTGPGDNEQFF
TRBJ2-5,few,TRBD2,TRBV9,TGTGCCAGCAGCGACGGGACTAGCGGGGGGGATAGGGAGACCCAGTACTTC,CASSDGTSGGDRETQYF
TRBJ2-3,-,TRBD2,TRBV18,TGTGCCAGCTCACCACTGGTCCCCGCTAGCGGGGGGGCGGATACGCAGTATTTT,CASSPLVPASGGADTQYF
TRBJ1-3,-,-,TRBV2,TGTGCCAGCAGTGAAGTGCGCGGGGGCACCATATATTTT,CASSEVRGGTIYF
TRBJ2-5,-,TRBD2,TRBV4-2,TGTGCCAGCAGCCAAGGAGCGGGGGCCGTTTTAGAGACCCAGTACTTC,CASSQGAGAVLETQYF
TRBJ1-5,-,-,TRBV6-5,TGTGCCAGCAGTGACACAGGGTTCAATCAGCCCCAGCATTTT,CASSDTGFNQPQHF
TRBJ1-3,few,TRBD1,TRBV5-1,TGCGCCAGCAGCCCTGACTGGACAGGGGCTGGAAACACCATATATTTT,CASSPDWTGAGNTIYF
TRBJ1-1,-,-,TRBV2,TGTGCCAGCAGTGAATTCGGTTTTAACACTGAAGCTTTCTTT,CASSEFGFNTEAFF